Reported below is one T cell receptor beta chain. This specimen belongs to a study of technical replicates of blood from a handful of donors. The assay was immunoSEQ multiplex PCR, and TCRdb's table has in-frame clones only and misses some. The data hold 79,000 or so clones, with roughly 91% observed a single time. V lost 4 bases and J lost 5, with 16 bases in between. Germline CDR1 MDHEN, CDR2 SYDVKM. CDR3 length: 15 amino acids. This clonotype originated in a human donor in good health. The V call is TRBV28, the J call TRBJ2-3; D might be TRBD1 (7 bases). Sequenced material: T cells isolated from PBMCs. DNA of the CDR3: TGTGCCAGCAGTTCCCCTCCCAGGGGGGTAGATACGCAGTATTTT. Protein product: CASSSPPRGVDTQYF.